Each of the 11 T cell receptor beta chains below was sequenced from the same sample in a study of T-cell memory formation after mild COVID-19. TCRdb analysed the 5' RACE reads with MiXCR anew, one entry per CDR3 protein. The sample carries 110,000 to 150,000 distinct CDR3 sequences, 13% to 15% recorded once. The source material was PBMCs or a T cell subset sorted from them (not recorded which). The receptors shown here come from an adult woman who had mild COVID-19 (a few samples of this study predate the infection). Cell type and time point are not known.

There are many counts of this clonotype. The chain is built from TRBV13 and TRBJ1-3; no clear D. Germline CDR1 reads PRHDT; CDR2 reads FYEKMQ (reference sequence). Trimming left V 4 bases short and J 0 bases short, with 10 bases between. The CDR3 contains 15 residues. In DNA form, the CDR3 reads TGTGCCAGCAGCTCCCGGACGTACTCTGGAAACACCATATATTTT. It codes for CASSSRTYSGNTIYF.

The sample holds a few counts of this clonotype. The chain recombines TRBV7-6 with TRBJ2-7; 7 nucleotides align to TRBD1. This CDR3 region has 16 residues. With V trimmed by 2 bases and J by 5 bases, 12 bases remained unmatched. The germline V gene has CDR1 SGHVS and CDR2 FNYEAQ. The CDR3 loop reads CASSLKNARGFNEQYF. The CDR3 DNA reads as TGTGCCAGCAGCTTAAAGAACGCCAGGGGGTTCAACGAGCAGTACTTC.

This chain uses TRBV11-2 with TRBJ1-4; D uncertain. The V end was cut by 0 bases, the J end by 10 bases, with 9 bases between. This CDR3 region has 13 residues. Germline CDR1 is SGHAT and CDR2 is FQNNGV. The DNA of the CDR3 is TGTGCCAGCAGCTTAGACCTACTAGCAAAACTGTTTTTT. Its translation is CASSLDLLAKLFF.

The sample holds many counts of this clonotype. The CDR3 nucleotides are TGTGCCAGCAGCCGGGGCTATAGCAATCAGCCCCAGCATTTT. Protein product: CASSRGYSNQPQHF. The chain has TRBV6-5 and TRBJ1-5; a weak D match, TRBD1 (5 bases). Germline V gene lookup returns CDR1 MNHEY and CDR2 SVGAGI. V was pared by 6 bases and J by 0 bases, with 9 bases between. The CDR3 is 14 residues long.

This clonotype has a handful of counts. This chain uses TRBV6-5 with TRBJ2-6, with 11 bases lining up with TRBD1. The germline V gene encodes CDR1 MNHEY and CDR2 SVGAGI. CDR3 length: 17 residues. V lost 6 bases to trimming and J lost 0 bases; unmatched junction nucleotides: 4. The CDR3 sequence is CASSFGTGGSGANVLTF. The CDR3 nucleotides read TGTGCCAGCAGCTTTGGGACAGGGGGCTCTGGGGCCAACGTCCTGACTTTC.

The rearrangement joins TRBV20-1 to TRBJ2-7, with D uncertain. The CDR3 extends over 13 amino acids. Germline CDR1 DFQATT, CDR2 SNEGSKA (reference sequence). The V gene lost 5 bases and the J gene lost 1 base, with 12 bases spanning the gap. CDR3 bases: TGCAGTGCTGCGACGGACCTATCCTACGAGCAGTACTTC. Its protein is CSAATDLSYEQYF.

The chain couples TRBV2 to TRBJ1-4; D is unresolved. V shed 3 bases and J shed 4 bases, with 9 bases lying between them. The CDR3 spans 14 residues. The germline CDR1 and CDR2 sequences are SNHLY and FYNNEI. The CDR3 coding sequence is TGTGCCAGCAGTGAGGAGGGCATTAATGAAAAACTGTTTTTT. Protein product: CASSEEGINEKLFF.

This clonotype was picked up a small number of times. This chain joins TRBV5-1 and TRBJ2-1; D call uncertain. The V and J ends lost 0 bases and 2 bases respectively, with 12 bases between them. Germline V gene data show CDR1 as SGHRS and CDR2 as YFSETQ. The CDR3 totals 16 residues. This chain's CDR3 is CASSLAEVLTYNEQFF. As DNA, the CDR3 is TGCGCCAGCAGCTTGGCCGAGGTCTTGACCTACAATGAGCAGTTCTTC.

This clonotype was seen only a few times. The chain couples TRBV6-6 to TRBJ2-7; 9 nucleotides line up with TRBD1. V was pared by 3 bases and J by 4 bases, with 10 bases of the junction left unmatched. There are 16 residues in the CDR3. Germline V gives CDR1 MNHNY, CDR2 SVGAGI (reference sequence). The CDR3 DNA reads as TGTGCCAGCAGTTATGAGTTAGGGGGACAGGGATACGAGCAGTACTTC. Translating it yields CASSYELGGQGYEQYF.

This clonotype was detected a few times. The DNA of the CDR3 is TGTGCCAGTAGTATAGTGGGCATTCAGTACTTC. This codes for CASSIVGIQYF. The rearrangement links TRBV19 to TRBJ2-4; D is uncertain. CDR1 LNHDA and CDR2 SQIVND come from the germline V gene (reference sequence). CDR3 length equals 11 residues. With 1 base removed from V and 9 bases from J, the gap between germline ends came to 4 bases.

In its sample, this clonotype was seen a few times. The rearrangement links TRBV20-1 to TRBJ2-3, with 7 bases matching TRBD2. The CDR3 is made up of 19 amino acids. V gave up 3 bases and J gave up 0 bases; unmatched junction bases: 18. From germline, CDR1 is DFQATT and CDR2 SNEGSKA (reference sequence). The CDR3 protein is CSARVYRTSGGTSTDTQYF. The CDR3 DNA reads TGCAGTGCTAGGGTCTACCGGACTAGTGGCGGGACGAGCACAGATACGCAGTATTTT.